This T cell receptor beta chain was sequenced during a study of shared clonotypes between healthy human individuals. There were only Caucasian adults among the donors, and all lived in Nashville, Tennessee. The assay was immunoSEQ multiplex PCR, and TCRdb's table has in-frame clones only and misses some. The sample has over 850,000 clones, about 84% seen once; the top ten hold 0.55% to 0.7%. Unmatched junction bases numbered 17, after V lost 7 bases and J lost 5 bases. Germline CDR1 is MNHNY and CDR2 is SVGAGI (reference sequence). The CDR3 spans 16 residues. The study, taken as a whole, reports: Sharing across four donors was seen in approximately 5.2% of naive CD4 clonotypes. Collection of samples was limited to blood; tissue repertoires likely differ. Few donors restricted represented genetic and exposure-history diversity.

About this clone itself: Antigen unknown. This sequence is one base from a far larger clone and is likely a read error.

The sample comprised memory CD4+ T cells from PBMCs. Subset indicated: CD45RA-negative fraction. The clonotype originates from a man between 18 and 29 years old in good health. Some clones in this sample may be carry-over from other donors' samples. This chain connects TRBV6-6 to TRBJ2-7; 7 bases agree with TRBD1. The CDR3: CASTDQNRYRGHEQYF. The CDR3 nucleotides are TGTGCCAGCACCGACCAGAACCGGTACAGGGGCCACGAGCAGTACTTC.